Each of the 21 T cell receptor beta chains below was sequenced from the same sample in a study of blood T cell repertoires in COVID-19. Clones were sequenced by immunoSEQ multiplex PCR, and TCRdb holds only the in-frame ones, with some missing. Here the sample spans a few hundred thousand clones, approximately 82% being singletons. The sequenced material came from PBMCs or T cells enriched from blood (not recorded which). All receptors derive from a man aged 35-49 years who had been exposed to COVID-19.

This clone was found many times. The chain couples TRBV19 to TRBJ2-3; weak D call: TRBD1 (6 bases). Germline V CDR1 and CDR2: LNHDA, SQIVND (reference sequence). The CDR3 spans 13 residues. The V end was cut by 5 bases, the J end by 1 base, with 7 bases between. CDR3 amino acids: CASSPGGTDTQYF. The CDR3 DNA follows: TGTGCCAGTAGTCCAGGGGGCACAGATACGCAGTATTTT.

The CDR3 DNA reads TGTGCCAGCAGCTTGCGCGGGGGAAGATACAATGAGCAGTTCTTC. This encodes CASSLRGGRYNEQFF. The chain combines TRBV5-4 with TRBJ2-1, with 7 positions matching TRBD2. The CDR3 consists of 15 residues. Germline CDR1 is SGHNT and CDR2 is YYREEE (reference sequence). V dropped 1 base and J dropped 4; count of bases not matched to a gene: 5. Variable domain in full (rest from reference TRBV5-4 and TRBJ2-1): ETGVTQSPTHLIKTRGQQVTLRCSSQSGHNTVSWYQQALGQGPQFIFQYYREEENGRGNFPPRFSGLQFPNYSSELNVNALELDDSALYLCASSLRGGRYNEQFFGPGTRLTVL.

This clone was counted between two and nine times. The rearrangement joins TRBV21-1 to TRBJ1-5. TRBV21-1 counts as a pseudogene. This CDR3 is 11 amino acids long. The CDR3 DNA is TGTGCCAGCAGCGGAGGTCAGCCCCAGCATTTT. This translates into CASSGGQPQHF.

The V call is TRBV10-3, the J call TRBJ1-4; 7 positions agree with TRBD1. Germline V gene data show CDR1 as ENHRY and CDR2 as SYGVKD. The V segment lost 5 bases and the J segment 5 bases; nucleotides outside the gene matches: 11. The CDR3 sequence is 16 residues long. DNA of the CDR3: TGTGCCATCAGTCTCTCCCCCCCAGGGGGGAATGAAAAACTGTTTTTT. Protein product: CAISLSPPGGNEKLFF.

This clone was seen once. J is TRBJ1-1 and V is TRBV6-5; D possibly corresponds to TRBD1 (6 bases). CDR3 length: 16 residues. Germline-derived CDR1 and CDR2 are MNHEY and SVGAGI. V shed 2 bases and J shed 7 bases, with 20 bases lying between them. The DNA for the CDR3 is TGTGCCAGCAGTTACCAATCAGGGGCCGGTTCGAGTGAAGCTTTCTTT. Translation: CASSYQSGAGSSEAFF.

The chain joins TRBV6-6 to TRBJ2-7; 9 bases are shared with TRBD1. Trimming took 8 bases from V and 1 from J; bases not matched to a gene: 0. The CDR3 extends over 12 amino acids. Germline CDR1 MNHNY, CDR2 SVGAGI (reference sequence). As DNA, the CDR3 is TGTGCCAGCGGACAGGGGTCCTACGAGCAGTACTTC. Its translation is CASGQGSYEQYF.

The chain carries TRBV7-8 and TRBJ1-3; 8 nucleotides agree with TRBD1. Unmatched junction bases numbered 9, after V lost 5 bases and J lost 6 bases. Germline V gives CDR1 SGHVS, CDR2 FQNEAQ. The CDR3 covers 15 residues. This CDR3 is CASSRGQGGTNTIYF. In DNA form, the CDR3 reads TGTGCCAGCAGCCGAGGACAGGGCGGTACAAACACCATATATTTT.

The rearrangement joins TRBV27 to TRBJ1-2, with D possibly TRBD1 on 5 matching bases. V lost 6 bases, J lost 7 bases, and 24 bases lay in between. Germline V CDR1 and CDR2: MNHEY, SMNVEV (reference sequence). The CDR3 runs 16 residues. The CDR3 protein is CASSQDPVNRLGGYTF. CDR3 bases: TGTGCCAGCAGCCAAGACCCCGTAAACAGGTTAGGTGGCTACACCTTC.

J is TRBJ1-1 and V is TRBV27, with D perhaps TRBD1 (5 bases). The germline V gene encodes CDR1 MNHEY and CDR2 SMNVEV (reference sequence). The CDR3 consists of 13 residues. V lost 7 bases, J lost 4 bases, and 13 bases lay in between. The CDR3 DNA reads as TGTGCCAGCACCCCCCACCAGGGCACTGAAGCTTTCTTT. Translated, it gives CASTPHQGTEAFF.

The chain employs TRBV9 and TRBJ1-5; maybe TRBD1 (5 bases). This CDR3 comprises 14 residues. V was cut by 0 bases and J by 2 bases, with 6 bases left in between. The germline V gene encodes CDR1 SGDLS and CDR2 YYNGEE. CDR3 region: CASSVGQRNQPQHF. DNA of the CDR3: TGTGCCAGCAGCGTAGGACAGCGCAATCAGCCCCAGCATTTT.

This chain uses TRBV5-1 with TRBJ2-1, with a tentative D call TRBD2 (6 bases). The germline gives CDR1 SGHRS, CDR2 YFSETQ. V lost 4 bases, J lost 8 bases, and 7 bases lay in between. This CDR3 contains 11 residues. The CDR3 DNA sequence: TGCGCCAGCAGCAGGGACTATGAGCAGTTCTTC. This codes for CASSRDYEQFF.

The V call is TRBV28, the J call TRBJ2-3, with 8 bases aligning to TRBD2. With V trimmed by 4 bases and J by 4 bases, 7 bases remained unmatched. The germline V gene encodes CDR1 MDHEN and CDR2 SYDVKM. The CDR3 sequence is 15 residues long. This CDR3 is CASSSGGRAADTQYF. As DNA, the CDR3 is TGTGCCAGCAGTTCGGGGGGGAGGGCCGCAGATACGCAGTATTTT.

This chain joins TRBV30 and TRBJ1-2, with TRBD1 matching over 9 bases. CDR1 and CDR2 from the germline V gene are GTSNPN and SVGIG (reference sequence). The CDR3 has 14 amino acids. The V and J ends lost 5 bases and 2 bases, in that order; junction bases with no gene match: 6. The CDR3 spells CAWGTGTGNYGYTF. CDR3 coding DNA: TGTGCCTGGGGAACCGGGACAGGGAACTATGGCTACACCTTC.

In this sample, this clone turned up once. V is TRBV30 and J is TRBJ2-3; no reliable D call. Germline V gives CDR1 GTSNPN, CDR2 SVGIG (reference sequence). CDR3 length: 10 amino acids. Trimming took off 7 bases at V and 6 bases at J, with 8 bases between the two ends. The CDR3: CAYDGDTQYF. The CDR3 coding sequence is TGTGCCTACGACGGGGATACGCAGTATTTT. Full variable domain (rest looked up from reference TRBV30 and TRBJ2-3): SQTIHQWPATLVQPVGSPLSLECTVEGTSNPNLYWYRQAAGRGLQLLFYSVGIGQISSEVPQNLSASRPQDRQFILSSKKLLLSDSGFYLCAYDGDTQYFGPGTRLTVL.

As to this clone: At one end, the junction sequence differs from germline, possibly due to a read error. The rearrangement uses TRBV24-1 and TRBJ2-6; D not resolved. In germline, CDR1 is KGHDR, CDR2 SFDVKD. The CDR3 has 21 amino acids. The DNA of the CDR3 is TGTGCCACCGGTGATACGATGGCAGGCCCCGGAATTATGGATGGGGCCAACGTCCTGACTTTC. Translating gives CATGDTMAGPGIMDGANVLTF.

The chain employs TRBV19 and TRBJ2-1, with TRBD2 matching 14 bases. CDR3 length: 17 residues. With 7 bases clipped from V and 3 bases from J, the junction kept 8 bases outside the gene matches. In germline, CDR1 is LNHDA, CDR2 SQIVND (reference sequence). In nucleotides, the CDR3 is TGTGCCAGTACCCCACGGACTAGCGGGAGGATCTACAATGAGCAGTTCTTC. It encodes CASTPRTSGRIYNEQFF. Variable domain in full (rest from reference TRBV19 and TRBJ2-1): DGGITQSPKYLFRKEGQNVTLSCEQNLNHDAMYWYRQDPGQGLRLIYYSQIVNDFQKGDIAEGYSVSREKKESFPLTVTSAQKNPTAFYLCASTPRTSGRIYNEQFFGPGTRLTVL.

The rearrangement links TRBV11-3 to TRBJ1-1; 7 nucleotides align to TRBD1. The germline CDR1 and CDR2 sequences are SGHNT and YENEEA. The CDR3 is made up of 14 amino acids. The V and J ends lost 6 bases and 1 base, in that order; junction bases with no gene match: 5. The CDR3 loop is CASSRTGPNTEAFF. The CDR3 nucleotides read TGTGCCAGCAGTCGGACAGGTCCGAACACTGAAGCTTTCTTT.

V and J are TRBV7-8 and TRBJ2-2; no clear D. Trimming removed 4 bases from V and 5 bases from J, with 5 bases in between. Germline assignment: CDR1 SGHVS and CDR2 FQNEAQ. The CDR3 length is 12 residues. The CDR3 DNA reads TGTGCCAGCAGCTCCCAGACCGGGGAGCTGTTTTTT. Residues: CASSSQTGELFF. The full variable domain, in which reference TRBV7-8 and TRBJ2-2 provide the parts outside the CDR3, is GAGVSQSPRYKVAKRGQDVALRCDPISGHVSLFWYQQALGQGPEFLTYFQNEAQLDKSGLPSDRFFAERPEGSVSTLKIQRTQQEDSAVYLCASSSQTGELFFGEGSRLTVL.

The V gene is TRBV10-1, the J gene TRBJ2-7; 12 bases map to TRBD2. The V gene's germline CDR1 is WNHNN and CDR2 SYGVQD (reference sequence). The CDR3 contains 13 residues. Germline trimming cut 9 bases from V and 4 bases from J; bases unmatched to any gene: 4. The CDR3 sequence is CASGTSGSYEQYF. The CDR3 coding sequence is TGCGCCAGTGGGACTAGCGGGTCTTACGAGCAGTACTTC.

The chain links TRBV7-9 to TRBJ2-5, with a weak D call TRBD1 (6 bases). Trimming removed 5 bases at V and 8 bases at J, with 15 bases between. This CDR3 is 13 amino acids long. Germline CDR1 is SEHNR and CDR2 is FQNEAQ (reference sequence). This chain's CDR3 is CASSGGRGLTQYF. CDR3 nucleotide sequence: TGTGCCAGCAGCGGAGGAAGGGGGTTAACCCAGTACTTC. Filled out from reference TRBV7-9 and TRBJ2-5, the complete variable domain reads DTGVSQNPRHKITKRGQNVTFRCDPISEHNRLYWYRQTLGQGPEFLTYFQNEAQLEKSRLLSDRFSAERPKGSFSTLEIQRTEQGDSAMYLCASSGGRGLTQYFGPGTRLLVL.

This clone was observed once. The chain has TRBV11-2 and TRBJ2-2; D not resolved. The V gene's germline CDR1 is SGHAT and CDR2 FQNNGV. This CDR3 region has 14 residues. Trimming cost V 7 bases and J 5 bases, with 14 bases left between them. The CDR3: CASNPSAQTGELFF. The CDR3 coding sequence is TGTGCCAGCAACCCCAGCGCCCAGACCGGGGAGCTGTTTTTT.